A selection of T cell receptor beta chains follows, all from one sample in a study of CD8 T cells in ankylosing spondylitis. TCRdb re-called the 5' RACE reads with MiXCR, one entry per CDR3 protein. The sample comprises 100,000 to 150,000 distinct CDR3 sequences, 9.3% of which are singletons, and 3% to 4% rests with the top ten. The material sequenced was blood, either unsorted or a sorted T cell fraction (not recorded which). The receptor source for this set is a male donor with ankylosing spondylitis or in good health (not recorded which). CDR3s include the opening cysteine and the closing phenylalanine or tryptophan. A D gene is named only where the DNA matches it firmly. Where a row states a size, it is once, few, many or the class of an expanded clone; other rows omit it.

d_call clone_size cdr3_length j_call v_call cdr3_nt cdr3_aa
. many 16 TRBJ1-5 TRBV7-2 TGTGCCAGCAGCTTAGTAGGCAGCTCGAACAATCAGCCCCAGCATTTT CASSLVGSSNNQPQHF
. . 15 TRBJ2-7 TRBV7-2 TGTGCCAGCCTCAGCAAGGGGGGGAGTTCGTACGAGCAGTACTTC CASLSKGGSSYEQYF
. many 15 TRBJ2-2 TRBV12-3/TRBV12-4 TGTGCCAGCAGTTCTGACAGCCCGAACACCGGGGAGCTGTTTTTT CASSSDSPNTGELFF
. many 14 TRBJ1-4 TRBV15 TGTGCCACCAGCATACGAGGGAGGGCTGAAAAACTGTTTTTT CATSIRGRAEKLFF
. . 13 TRBJ2-7 TRBV7-2 TGTGCCAGCAGGTCCCCCGGAGGGTACGAGCAGTACTTC CASRSPGGYEQYF
TRBD2 . 13 TRBJ2-2 TRBV7-7 TGTGCTAGCAGCCTTAGCGGGGCCGGGGAGCTGTTTTTT CASSLSGAGELFF
. . 14 TRBJ2-2 TRBV7-2 TGTGCCAGCAGCAATAGCGCGAACACCGGGGAGCTGTTTTTT CASSNSANTGELFF
TRBD2 many 12 TRBJ2-7 TRBV15 TGTGCCACCAGCAGATACGGGGGGGAGCAGTACTTC CATSRYGGEQYF
. many 14 TRBJ2-3 TRBV20-1 TGCAGTGCTAAACGGGAGTTTGGCACAGATACGCAGTATTTT CSAKREFGTDTQYF
TRBD2 many 15 TRBJ2-7 TRBV20-1 TGCAGTGCTAGATCACCCAGCGGGAGGGCCGTCGAGCAGTACTTC CSARSPSGRAVEQYF
. many 12 TRBJ2-5 TRBV3-1 TGTGCCAGCAGCCAAGTCGCACAACCCCCCGTCTTC CASSQVAQPPVF
. many 13 TRBJ2-7 TRBV6-2/TRBV6-3 TGTGCCAGCAGTTTTACTCTGGTAGTCGAGCAGTACTTC CASSFTLVVEQYF
. many 12 TRBJ2-1 TRBV21-1 TGTGCCAGCAGCAAAAGGTATACGGAGCAGTTCTTC CASSKRYTEQFF
. few 15 TRBJ2-2 TRBV14 TGTGCCAGCAACCGACTACAGGATGACACCGGGGAGCTGTTTTTT CASNRLQDDTGELFF
. many 14 TRBJ2-7 TRBV5-1 TGCGCCAGCAGCTTCTCCGACAGATACTACGAGCAGTACTTC CASSFSDRYYEQYF
. . 14 TRBJ1-2 TRBV18 TGTGCCAGCTCACCGGGGGACACCTTTGGCGGCTACACCTTC CASSPGDTFGGYTF
. few 17 TRBJ2-6 TRBV5-1 TGCGCCAGCAGCTTGGCAGCCTCAGGGGCTGGGGCCAACGTCCTGACTTTC CASSLAASGAGANVLTF
TRBD2 many 15 TRBJ2-1 TRBV12-3/TRBV12-4 TGTGCCAGCAGTCTAACTAGCGGGAGAGGCGGTGAGCAGTTCTTC CASSLTSGRGGEQFF